The 3 T cell receptor beta chains below all came from one sample that was sequenced in a study of naive and memory T cell subsets. Study results and caveats: Possibly reflecting memory cells re-expressing CD45RA, a few larger clonotypes occurred in naive repertoires, especially CD8.

For these TCRs, the target antigens are not known. An equimolar mix of two oligonucleotides served as the beta constant-region primer for TRBC1 and TRBC2. Ligated cDNA was amplified by four rounds of PCR with nested alpha and beta constant-region primers and SP2. TCRdb re-derived calls from the UMI-ligation and nested PCR reads in MiXCR, one entry per CDR3 protein. The sample has around 160,000 distinct CDR3 sequences; roughly 20% are singletons. Source material: naive CD4+ T cells from blood. Every receptor here comes from a human donor in good health.

This chain connects TRBV29-1 to TRBJ2-1; 8 nucleotides align to TRBD2. J lost 3 bases, V lost 7 bases, and 14 bases had no gene match. This CDR3 is 16 amino acids long. CDR1 is SQVTM, CDR2 ANQGSEA, per germline. The CDR3 DNA reads as TGCAGCGCTTCCAGAGGATTAGCGGGAAACTACAATGAGCAGTTCTTC. This translates into CSASRGLAGNYNEQFF.

The chain is built from TRBV7-9 and TRBJ2-7, with a weak D call TRBD1 (6 bases). V lost 4 bases, J lost 5 bases, and 15 bases lay in between. This CDR3 comprises 14 residues. Germline CDR1 SEHNR, CDR2 FQNEAQ (reference sequence). The CDR3 DNA follows: TGTGCCAGCAGCTCACCAGGGGTGGGGGACGAGCAGTACTTC. It translates to CASSSPGVGDEQYF.

This clonotype was found once. The J gene is TRBJ2-1, the V gene TRBV20-1, with 7 bases lining up with TRBD2. The CDR3 spans 16 residues. After removal of 0 bases from V and 0 bases from J, the junction contained 5 bases not matched to a gene. Per the germline V gene, CDR1 is DFQATT and CDR2 is SNEGSKA (reference sequence). This chain's CDR3 is CSARDLAGHSYNEQFF. The CDR3 DNA reads as TGCAGTGCTAGAGATTTAGCGGGTCACTCCTACAATGAGCAGTTCTTC.